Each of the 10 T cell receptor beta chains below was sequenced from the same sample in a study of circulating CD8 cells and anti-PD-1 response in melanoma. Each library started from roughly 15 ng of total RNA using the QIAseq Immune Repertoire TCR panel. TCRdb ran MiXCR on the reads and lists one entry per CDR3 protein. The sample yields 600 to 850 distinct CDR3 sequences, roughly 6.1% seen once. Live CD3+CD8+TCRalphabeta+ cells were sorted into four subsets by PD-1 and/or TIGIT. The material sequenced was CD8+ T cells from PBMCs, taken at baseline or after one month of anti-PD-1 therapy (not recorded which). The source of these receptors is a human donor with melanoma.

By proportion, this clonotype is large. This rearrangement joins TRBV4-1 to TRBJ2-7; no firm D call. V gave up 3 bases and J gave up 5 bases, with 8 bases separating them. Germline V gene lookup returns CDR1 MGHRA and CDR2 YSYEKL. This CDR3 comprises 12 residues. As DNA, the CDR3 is TGCGCCAGCAGCCAGATCGGTGACGAGCAGTACTTC. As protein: CASSQIGDEQYF.

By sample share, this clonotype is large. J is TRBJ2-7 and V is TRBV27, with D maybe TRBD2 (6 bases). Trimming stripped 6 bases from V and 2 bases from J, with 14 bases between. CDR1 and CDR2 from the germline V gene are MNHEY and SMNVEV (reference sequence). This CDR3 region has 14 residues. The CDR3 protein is CASRIGGSTYEQYF. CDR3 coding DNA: TGTGCCAGCAGGATTGGGGGGAGCACCTACGAGCAGTACTTC.

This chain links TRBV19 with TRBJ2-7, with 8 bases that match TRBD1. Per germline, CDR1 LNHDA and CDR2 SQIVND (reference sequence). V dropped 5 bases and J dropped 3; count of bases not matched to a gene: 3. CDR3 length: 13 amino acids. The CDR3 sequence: CASSPGTGYEQYF. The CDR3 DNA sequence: TGTGCCAGTAGTCCCGGGACAGGCTACGAGCAGTACTTC. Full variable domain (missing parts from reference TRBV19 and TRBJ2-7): DGGITQSPKYLFRKEGQNVTLSCEQNLNHDAMYWYRQDPGQGLRLIYYSQIVNDFQKGDIAEGYSVSREKKESFPLTVTSAQKNPTAFYLCASSPGTGYEQYFGPGTRLTVT.

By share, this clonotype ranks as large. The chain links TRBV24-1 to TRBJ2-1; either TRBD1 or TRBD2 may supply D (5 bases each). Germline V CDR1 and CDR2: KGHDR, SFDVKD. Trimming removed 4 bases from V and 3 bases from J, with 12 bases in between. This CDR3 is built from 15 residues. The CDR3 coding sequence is TGTGCCACCAGTGACCCGGGACCCCTCTACAATGAGCAGTTCTTC. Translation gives CATSDPGPLYNEQFF.

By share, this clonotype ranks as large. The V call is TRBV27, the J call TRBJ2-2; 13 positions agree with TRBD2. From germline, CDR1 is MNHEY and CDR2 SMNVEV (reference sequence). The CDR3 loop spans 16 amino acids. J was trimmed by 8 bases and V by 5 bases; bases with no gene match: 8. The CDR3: CASSPGTSGISGELFF. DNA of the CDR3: TGTGCCAGCAGTCCCGGGACTAGCGGGATATCAGGGGAGCTGTTTTTT.

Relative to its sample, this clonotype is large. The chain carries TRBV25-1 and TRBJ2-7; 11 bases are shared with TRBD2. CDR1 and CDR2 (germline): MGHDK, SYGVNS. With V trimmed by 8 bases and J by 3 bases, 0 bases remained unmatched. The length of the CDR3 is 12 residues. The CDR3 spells CASGTSGYEQYF. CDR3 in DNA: TGTGCCAGCGGGACTAGCGGCTACGAGCAGTACTTC.

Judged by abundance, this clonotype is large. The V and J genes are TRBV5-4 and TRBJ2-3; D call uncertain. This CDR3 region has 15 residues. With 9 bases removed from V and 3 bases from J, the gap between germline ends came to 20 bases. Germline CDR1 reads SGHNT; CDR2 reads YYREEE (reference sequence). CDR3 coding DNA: TGTGCCACCACCGACCCGGGTCATCTAACAGATACGCAGTATTTT. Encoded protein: CATTDPGHLTDTQYF.

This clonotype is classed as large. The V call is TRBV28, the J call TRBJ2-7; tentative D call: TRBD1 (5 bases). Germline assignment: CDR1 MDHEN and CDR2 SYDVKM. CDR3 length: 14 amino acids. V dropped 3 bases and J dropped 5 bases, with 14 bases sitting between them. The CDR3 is CASSFGTLGDEQYF. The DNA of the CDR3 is TGTGCCAGCAGTTTCGGAACCCTAGGGGACGAGCAGTACTTC.

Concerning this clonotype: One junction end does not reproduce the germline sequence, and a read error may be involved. CDR3: CGVEDSYGQYF. CDR3 in DNA: TGCGGCGTTGAAGACAGCTACGGGCAGTACTTC. This chain uses TRBV29-1 with TRBJ2-7; a weak D match, TRBD1 (5 bases). Germline V gene data show CDR1 as SQVTM and CDR2 as ANQGSEA. This CDR3 comprises 11 residues.

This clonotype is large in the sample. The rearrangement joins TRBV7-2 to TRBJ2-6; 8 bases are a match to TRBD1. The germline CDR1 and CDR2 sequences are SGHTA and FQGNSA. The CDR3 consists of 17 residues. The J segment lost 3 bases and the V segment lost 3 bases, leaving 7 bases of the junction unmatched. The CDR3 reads CASSFSGGADGANVLTF. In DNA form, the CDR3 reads TGTGCCAGCAGCTTTTCAGGGGGCGCTGATGGGGCCAACGTCCTGACTTTC.